These T cell receptor beta chains were read from a single sample in a study of blood T cell repertoires in COVID-19. Sequenced by immunoSEQ multiplex PCR; TCRdb stores in-frame clones only, minus some. The data contain under 150,000 clones, around 76% of them seen just once; the ten biggest clones take up about 3.9%. Sequencing was done on a sample of peripheral blood. These receptors all stem from a man in his sixties with acute or convalescent COVID-19. Each CDR3 is given with its conserved first and last residue. The order of the fields is J gene, V gene, D gene, clone size, CDR3 protein, CDR3 DNA. The D gene is left open where the match is weak. The size of a clone is reported for some rows only, either as once, few or many, or as a class for expanded clones.

TRBJ2-7 TRBV25-1 TRBD2 few CASSEGTTGEQYF TGTGCCAGCAGTGAGGGGACTACTGGCGAGCAGTACTTC
TRBJ2-7 TRBV5-1 . . CASRRRGGGYEQYF TGCGCCAGCCGCCGGCGGGGAGGGGGCTACGAGCAGTACTTC
TRBJ1-2 TRBV10-1 . . CASSESGFHGYTF TGCGCCAGCAGTGAGTCCGGGTTCCATGGCTACACCTTC
TRBJ1-1 TRBV6-2/TRBV6-3 . . CASSFQDNTEAFF TGTGCCAGCAGTTTCCAGGATAACACTGAAGCTTTCTTT
TRBJ1-5 TRBV19 TRBD1 . CASSMWDRDFSNQPQHF TGTGCCAGTAGTATGTGGGACAGAGACTTTAGCAATCAGCCCCAGCATTTT
TRBJ1-1 TRBV11-2 TRBD1 . CASSLGTGGFAEAFF TGTGCCAGCAGCTTAGGGACAGGGGGCTTCGCTGAAGCTTTCTTT
TRBJ2-6 TRBV18 . few CASSSRSRGTGANVLTF TGTGCCAGCTCATCGCGGTCCAGGGGAACAGGGGCCAACGTCCTGACTTTC
TRBJ1-1 TRBV2 . . CASMVQGTNTEAFF TGTGCCAGCATGGTTCAGGGGACGAACACTGAAGCTTTCTTT
TRBJ1-2 TRBV29-1 . many CSVMQVYGYTF TGCAGCGTTATGCAGGTTTATGGCTACACCTTC
TRBJ1-5 TRBV4-2 TRBD1 many CASSQEGQGGSQPQHF TGTGCCAGCAGCCAAGAGGGGCAGGGGGGATCACAGCCCCAGCATTTT
TRBJ2-4 TRBV6-5 TRBD1 . CASSRQGDLGNIQYF TGTGCCAGCAGCAGACAGGGGGACCTCGGAAACATTCAGTACTTC
TRBJ2-2 TRBV24-1 TRBD1 . CATSDPGTGSRELFF TGTGCCACCAGTGATCCGGGGACAGGGAGTAGGGAGCTGTTTTTT
TRBJ2-4 TRBV10-3 TRBD2 . CAISEGEGIQYF TGTGCCATCAGTGAGGGGGAGGGCATTCAGTACTTC
TRBJ2-1 TRBV9 TRBD2 . CASSATQRGVEQFF TGTGCCAGCAGCGCAACGCAACGGGGGGTCGAGCAGTTCTTC